These 9 T cell receptor beta chains came from one sample sequenced in a study of response to subunit inactivated influenza vaccine. TCRdb recomputed calls from the RT-PCR reads with MiXCR, one row per CDR3 protein. The sample holds 600,000 to 850,000 distinct CDR3 sequences, around 15% seen once. Sequenced here: PBMCs from blood, sampled around two weeks before vaccination. The receptors here all came from a man between 50 and 59 years old who received an inactivated influenza vaccine.

This sequence joins TRBV6-2 or TRBV6-3 and TRBJ1-5, with TRBD1 matching over 10 bases. The CDR3 spans 14 residues. The V gene's germline CDR1 is MNHEY and CDR2 SVGEGT. Trimming at V came to 5 bases and at J to 7 bases, leaving 5 bases not matched to a gene. CDR3 sequence: CASSGQGVRQPQHF. The CDR3 region has the DNA TGTGCCAGCAGTGGACAGGGGGTGAGACAGCCCCAGCATTTT.

V and J are TRBV29-1 and TRBJ2-3, with TRBD1 identical over 9 bases. The CDR3 is 11 residues long. Germline values: CDR1 SQVTM, CDR2 ANQGSEA. The V segment lost 7 bases and the J segment 8 bases; nucleotides outside the gene matches: 4. Here the CDR3 DNA reads TGCAGCGAGCTACAGGGGGCTACGCAGTATTTT. Protein product: CSELQGATQYF.

The rearrangement joins TRBV5-1 to TRBJ1-1, with D unresolved. The CDR3 consists of 15 residues. V gave up 0 bases and J gave up 2 bases, with 11 bases separating them. CDR1 is SGHRS, CDR2 YFSETQ, per germline. CDR3 sequence reads: CASSLDLSGNTEAFF. The CDR3, as DNA: TGCGCCAGCAGCTTGGATCTCTCGGGCAACACTGAAGCTTTCTTT.

The chain employs TRBV7-2 and TRBJ2-7; D is perhaps TRBD1 (6 bases). Germline V gene lookup returns CDR1 SGHTA and CDR2 FQGNSA. Trimming took off 4 bases at V and 3 bases at J, with 16 bases between the two ends. The CDR3 is 15 residues long. This CDR3 reads CASSSFSGTNYEQYF. In nucleotides, the CDR3 is TGTGCCAGCAGCTCATTCTCCGGGACAAACTACGAGCAGTACTTC.

The chain uses TRBV28 and TRBJ1-5; 7 bases line up with TRBD1. Trimming at V came to 5 bases and at J to 4 bases, leaving 8 bases not matched to a gene. Germline loops: CDR1 MDHEN, CDR2 SYDVKM. This CDR3 has 15 residues. CDR3 in DNA: TGTGCCAGCAGTCCGGGGACAGTAAGTAATCAGCCCCAGCATTTT. It codes for CASSPGTVSNQPQHF.

In this sample, this clonotype turned up a few times. V usage is TRBV4-3 and J usage is TRBJ2-5; 7 bases align to TRBD2. Per the germline V gene, CDR1 is LGHNA and CDR2 is YSLEER. The V segment lost 1 base and the J segment 2 bases; nucleotides outside the gene matches: 4. CDR3 length: 15 residues. DNA for the CDR3: TGCGCCAGCAGCCAAGTCCAGGGAGGGCAAGAGACCCAGTACTTC. It specifies CASSQVQGGQETQYF.

In this sample, this clonotype turned up many times. J is TRBJ2-3 and V is TRBV5-6; TRBD2 agrees at 7 bases. This CDR3 has 16 residues. V shed 4 bases, J shed 8 bases, and the junction held 16 bases outside the gene matches. Per the germline V gene, CDR1 is SGHDT and CDR2 is YYEEEE. The CDR3 DNA reads as TGTGCCAGCAGCCTCGGACTAGGCCTAACCCTGGGTACGCAGTATTTT. Its protein is CASSLGLGLTLGTQYF.

In its sample, this clonotype was seen a few times. This CDR3 is CSVDQGEGGYTF. CDR3 DNA: TGCAGCGTGGACCAGGGGGAAGGTGGCTACACCTTC. The chain employs TRBV29-1 and TRBJ1-2, with 7 bases aligning to TRBD1. J gave up 7 bases and V 6 bases, and 8 bases lay outside the gene matches. Germline V gene sequence: CDR1 SQVTM, CDR2 ANQGSEA. This CDR3 is 12 amino acids long.

The table lists this clonotype with a few counts. V gene TRBV5-1 combines with J gene TRBJ2-2; TRBD1 might be the D (6 bases). Per the germline V gene, CDR1 is SGHRS and CDR2 is YFSETQ. V shed 2 bases and J shed 6 bases, with 14 bases lying between them. This CDR3 comprises 15 residues. The CDR3 sequence: CASSLWSGVSGELFF. The CDR3 DNA reads as TGCGCCAGCAGCTTATGGTCAGGGGTCTCCGGGGAGCTGTTTTTT.